Following are 11 T cell receptor beta chains from one sample sequenced in a study of siplizumab effects on memory and regulatory T cells. The data were produced by immunoSEQ multiplex PCR, yet TCRdb's version contains in-frame clones alone and is incomplete. The repertoire includes roughly 60,000 clones, 90% to 95% of them detected once, and 30% to 40% sits in the top ten. Sequencing was performed on CD8+ T cells sorted from blood. The receptors here all came from a human donor in good health.

The chain recombines TRBV6-1 with TRBJ2-3, with 8 bases lining up with TRBD2. This CDR3 comprises 20 residues. V shed 0 bases and J 4 bases; nucleotides not matched to a gene: 18. Germline CDR1 is MNHNS and CDR2 is SASEGT. The CDR3 region is CASSEASPFGRASPADTQYF. For the CDR3, the DNA is TGTGCCAGCAGTGAAGCGTCCCCTTTCGGGAGGGCCTCCCCCGCAGATACGCAGTATTTT.

V and J are TRBV7-9 and TRBJ2-1, with D uncertain. This CDR3 has 16 residues. The V end lost 5 bases, the J end lost 2 bases, and 16 bases lay between the germline ends. From germline, CDR1 is SEHNR and CDR2 FQNEAQ (reference sequence). This CDR3 reads CASSPPVQLTYNEQFF. CDR3 DNA sequence: TGTGCCAGCAGCCCGCCGGTCCAGCTAACCTACAATGAGCAGTTCTTC.

This chain joins TRBV7-9 and TRBJ2-3; 9 bases are a match to TRBD2. The CDR3 extends over 15 amino acids. V gave up 6 bases and J gave up 5 bases; unmatched junction bases: 9. Germline loops: CDR1 SEHNR, CDR2 FQNEAQ (reference sequence). CDR3 amino acids: CASSSIAGEGDTQYF. CDR3 nucleotide sequence: TGTGCCAGCAGTTCTATAGCGGGAGAGGGAGATACGCAGTATTTT.

CDR3 residues: CASSWGQGATDTEAFF. The CDR3 region has the DNA TGTGCCAGCAGCTGGGGACAGGGGGCTACCGACACTGAAGCTTTCTTT. The chain carries TRBV4-2 and TRBJ1-1; 12 bases fit TRBD1. Trimming took 5 bases from V and 3 from J; bases not matched to a gene: 7. CDR3 size: 16 residues. Germline V gives CDR1 LGHNA, CDR2 YNFKEQ.

The chain uses TRBV29-1 and TRBJ2-7; TRBD1 might be the D (6 bases). This CDR3 is built from 11 residues. The germline V and J ends were trimmed by 8 bases and 3 bases, with 11 bases remaining between them. In germline, CDR1 is SQVTM, CDR2 ANQGSEA. The CDR3 reads CSTRTDYEQYF. The CDR3 region has the DNA TGCAGCACCAGGACAGACTACGAGCAGTACTTC.

The chain recombines TRBV7-9 with TRBJ2-1; 8 bases map to TRBD2. Germline V lookup: CDR1 SEHNR, CDR2 FQNEAQ (reference sequence). The CDR3 is 17 amino acids. J was trimmed by 8 bases and V by 1 base; bases with no gene match: 13. The CDR3 region is CASSLVPLSGSMDEQFF. The CDR3 bases are TGTGCCAGCAGCTTAGTCCCCCTGAGCGGGAGTATGGATGAGCAGTTCTTC.

The rearrangement uses TRBV4-1 and TRBJ2-1; 7 bases are a match to TRBD2. CDR3 length equals 15 residues. Losses at the gene ends were 0 bases for V and 9 bases for J; bases not matched to a gene: 8. From germline, CDR1 is MGHRA and CDR2 YSYEKL. CDR3 in amino acids: CASSQDPTSAFEQFF. DNA of the CDR3: TGCGCCAGCAGCCAAGATCCCACTAGCGCATTTGAGCAGTTCTTC.

This chain joins TRBV9 and TRBJ1-2, with TRBD1 as a possible D gene (6 bases). V shed 4 bases and J shed 2 bases, with 9 bases lying between them. Germline V CDR1 and CDR2: SGDLS, YYNGEE. There are 13 residues in the CDR3. The DNA of the CDR3 is TGTGCCAGCAGCCCCGACAGGAACTATGGCTACACCTTC. This codes for CASSPDRNYGYTF.

The CDR3 DNA is TGTGCCAGCAGCGGCGTGGGGGGGTCGGAGCAGTTCTTC. Protein sequence: CASSGVGGSEQFF. The V gene is TRBV9, the J gene TRBJ2-1, with TRBD2 identical over 7 bases. V shed 3 bases, J shed 10 bases, and the junction held 7 bases outside the gene matches. CDR1 and CDR2 from the germline V gene are SGDLS and YYNGEE. This CDR3 spans 13 amino acids.

The genes are TRBV14 and TRBJ2-1; D may be TRBD2 (5 bases). The CDR3 extends over 14 amino acids. The V end lost 4 bases, the J end lost 0 bases, and 7 bases lay between the germline ends. Germline CDR1 and CDR2: SGHDN and FVKESK. The CDR3 sequence: CASSLAGSYNEQFF. For the CDR3, the DNA is TGTGCCAGCAGCCTGGCGGGCTCCTACAATGAGCAGTTCTTC. Based on the CDR3 plus reference TRBV14 and TRBJ2-1, the full variable domain is EAGVTQFPSHSVIEKGQTVTLRCDPISGHDNLYWYRRVMGKEIKFLLHFVKESKQDESGMPNNRFLAERTGGTYSTLKVQPAELEDSGVYFCASSLAGSYNEQFFGPGTRLTVL.

This rearrangement joins TRBV5-1 to TRBJ2-7; 7 bases line up with TRBD1. The CDR3 loop spans 13 amino acids. After removal of 3 bases from V and 3 bases from J, the junction contained 3 bases not matched to a gene. Germline CDR1 SGHRS, CDR2 YFSETQ. The CDR3 spells CASSWGTDYEQYF. The CDR3 DNA is TGCGCCAGCAGCTGGGGGACAGACTACGAGCAGTACTTC.